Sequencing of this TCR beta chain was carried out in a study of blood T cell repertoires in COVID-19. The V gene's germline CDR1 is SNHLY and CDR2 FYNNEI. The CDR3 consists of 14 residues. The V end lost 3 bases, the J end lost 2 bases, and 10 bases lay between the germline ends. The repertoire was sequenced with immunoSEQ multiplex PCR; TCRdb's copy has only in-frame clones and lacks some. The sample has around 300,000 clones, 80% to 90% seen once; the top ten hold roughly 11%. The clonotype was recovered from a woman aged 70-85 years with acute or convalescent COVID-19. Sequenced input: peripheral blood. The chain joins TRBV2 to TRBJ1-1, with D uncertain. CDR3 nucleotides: TGTGCCAGCAGTGACAAATTTCCCAACACTGAAGCTTTCTTT. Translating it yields CASSDKFPNTEAFF.